Listed below are T cell receptor beta chains from one sample, sequenced in a study of sequential checkpoint blockade in melanoma. Produced via immunoSEQ multiplex PCR; TCRdb's table is partial and in-frame only. The table lists approximately 6,000 clones, roughly two fifths of them singletons, with around 9% in the top ten. Sequences were derived from tumor tissue (inferred from file names), sampled from a patient given nivolumab and ipilimumab in sequence. The receptor set was obtained from a human donor with melanoma. Both conserved end residues are part of each CDR3. Each record gives: J gene, D gene, V gene, CDR3 protein. A D gene is named only where the DNA matches it firmly.

J gene: TRBJ1-2
D gene: NA
V gene: TRBV6-8
CDR3 protein: CASRETGARYGYTF

J gene: TRBJ2-1
D gene: NA
V gene: TRBV19
CDR3 protein: CASRHNRVGDEQFF

J gene: TRBJ2-1
D gene: TRBD2
V gene: TRBV25-1
CDR3 protein: CASSRDLAGGGNEQFF

J gene: TRBJ2-5
D gene: NA
V gene: TRBV30
CDR3 protein: CAWSVQGVETQYF

J gene: TRBJ1-1
D gene: NA
V gene: TRBV10-3
CDR3 protein: CAISESIYRREGSTEAFF

J gene: TRBJ1-2
D gene: NA
V gene: TRBV6-8
CDR3 protein: CASSYEGRGYTF

J gene: TRBJ2-1
D gene: NA
V gene: TRBV28
CDR3 protein: CASSLSGYNEQFF

J gene: TRBJ2-7
D gene: NA
V gene: TRBV18
CDR3 protein: CASSLQKGAEYEQYF

J gene: TRBJ2-3
D gene: NA
V gene: TRBV6-8
CDR3 protein: CAISGLIPGRGTDTQYF

J gene: TRBJ2-3
D gene: TRBD2
V gene: TRBV5-1
CDR3 protein: CASSLSAGGSSTDTQYF

J gene: TRBJ2-1
D gene: NA
V gene: TRBV30
CDR3 protein: CAWSVKVADFKNEQFF

J gene: TRBJ1-2
D gene: TRBD1
V gene: TRBV30
CDR3 protein: CAWNVDRGYNGYTF

J gene: TRBJ2-1
D gene: TRBD2
V gene: TRBV6-8
CDR3 protein: CASRRLSGRSYNEQFF

J gene: TRBJ1-2
D gene: TRBD1
V gene: TRBV28
CDR3 protein: CASSPATGGRYGYTF

J gene: TRBJ2-3
D gene: NA
V gene: TRBV11-3
CDR3 protein: CASSFRPGWSTDTQYF

J gene: TRBJ1-2
D gene: TRBD1
V gene: TRBV10-3
CDR3 protein: CAISESGQSPYGYTF

J gene: TRBJ2-5
D gene: NA
V gene: TRBV19
CDR3 protein: CASTQRETQYF

J gene: TRBJ2-2
D gene: NA
V gene: TRBV28
CDR3 protein: CASSLGVGELFF

J gene: TRBJ2-1
D gene: NA
V gene: TRBV7-1
CDR3 protein: CASRSPLSSYNEQFF

J gene: TRBJ2-1
D gene: NA
V gene: TRBV10-3
CDR3 protein: CAISERELSYNEQFF

J gene: TRBJ2-5
D gene: NA
V gene: TRBV14
CDR3 protein: CASSHAGTKETQYF

J gene: TRBJ1-4
D gene: TRBD1
V gene: TRBV30
CDR3 protein: CAWADRGLEKLFF

J gene: TRBJ1-5
D gene: NA
V gene: TRBV19
CDR3 protein: CASSIAGQSNQPQHF

J gene: TRBJ2-2
D gene: NA
V gene: TRBV6-1
CDR3 protein: CASSEALGGRAGTGELFF

J gene: TRBJ2-7
D gene: NA
V gene: TRBV11-1
CDR3 protein: CASSLLISGSLIRHEQYF

J gene: TRBJ1-1
D gene: NA
V gene: TRBV5-1
CDR3 protein: CASSLDGRMNTEAFF

J gene: TRBJ2-1
D gene: TRBD2
V gene: TRBV19
CDR3 protein: CASSIGLAENYNEQFF

J gene: TRBJ2-2
D gene: TRBD2
V gene: TRBV15
CDR3 protein: CATSRTRTSGTGELFF

J gene: TRBJ2-7
D gene: TRBD1
V gene: TRBV5-1
CDR3 protein: CASSLGQGGYEQYF

J gene: TRBJ2-4
D gene: TRBD2
V gene: TRBV11-3
CDR3 protein: CASSWLAGGVYIQYF

J gene: TRBJ2-1
D gene: NA
V gene: TRBV4-1
CDR3 protein: CASSQEWLPGEQFF

J gene: TRBJ2-3
D gene: TRBD2
V gene: TRBV28
CDR3 protein: CASSLCVVASGNFTQYF

J gene: TRBJ1-3
D gene: TRBD1
V gene: TRBV28
CDR3 protein: CASSTGQGGNTIYF

J gene: TRBJ2-7
D gene: NA
V gene: TRBV30
CDR3 protein: CAWSVAGDEQYF

J gene: TRBJ2-3
D gene: NA
V gene: TRBV2
CDR3 protein: CASSVGWLTSTDTQYF

J gene: TRBJ2-1
D gene: TRBD2
V gene: TRBV11-3
CDR3 protein: CASSLTSGRVNEQFF